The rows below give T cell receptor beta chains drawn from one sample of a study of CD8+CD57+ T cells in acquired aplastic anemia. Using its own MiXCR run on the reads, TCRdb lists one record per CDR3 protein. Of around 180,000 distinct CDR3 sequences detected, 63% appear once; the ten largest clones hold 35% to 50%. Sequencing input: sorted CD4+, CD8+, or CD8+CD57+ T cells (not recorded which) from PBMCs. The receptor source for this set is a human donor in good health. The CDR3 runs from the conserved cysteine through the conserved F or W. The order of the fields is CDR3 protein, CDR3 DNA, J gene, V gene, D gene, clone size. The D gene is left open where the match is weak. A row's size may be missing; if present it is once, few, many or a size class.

CATSALKDQPQHF,TGTGCCACCAGTGCCCTAAAGGATCAGCCCCAGCATTTT,TRBJ1-5,TRBV24-1,NA,many
CAISETGTVNTEAFF,TGTGCCATCAGTGAAACCGGGACGGTGAACACTGAAGCTTTCTTT,TRBJ1-1,TRBV10-3,NA,few
CASSVVSSPTGELFF,TGTGCCAGCAGCGTAGTTTCTAGCCCCACCGGGGAGCTGTTTTTT,TRBJ2-2,TRBV9,NA,NA
CASSDRSSNYGYTF,TGTGCCAGCAGTGACAGGTCAAGCAACTATGGCTACACCTTC,TRBJ1-2,TRBV25-1,NA,NA
CASSHRQGKTEAFF,TGTGCCAGCAGCCATCGACAGGGAAAAACTGAAGCTTTCTTT,TRBJ1-1,TRBV6-5,TRBD1,NA
CSARVLRPSGRTQQETQYF,TGCAGTGCTAGAGTTTTAAGGCCTAGCGGGAGGACCCAGCAAGAGACCCAGTACTTC,TRBJ2-5,TRBV20-1,TRBD2,many
CATVTYTEAFF,TGTGCCACCGTTACCTACACTGAAGCTTTCTTT,TRBJ1-1,TRBV19,NA,few
CASSLSGTESSYEQYF,TGTGCCAGCAGCTTATCCGGGACAGAGAGCTCCTACGAGCAGTACTTC,TRBJ2-7,TRBV7-3,TRBD1,NA
CSATTLAESGTQYF,TGCAGTGCTACAACACTAGCGGAGTCAGGGACCCAGTACTTC,TRBJ2-5,TRBV20-1,TRBD2,NA
CSVTRQGTEAFF,TGCAGCGTAACCAGGCAGGGGACTGAAGCTTTCTTT,TRBJ1-1,TRBV29-1,NA,NA
CASSFLPGELFF,TGTGCCAGCAGCTTCCTACCCGGGGAGCTGTTTTTT,TRBJ2-2,TRBV7-9,NA,many
CASSQGRGMPYEQYF,TGTGCCAGCAGCCAAGGCAGGGGGATGCCCTACGAGCAGTACTTC,TRBJ2-7,TRBV3-1,TRBD1,many
CSASAFRESYEQYF,TGCAGTGCTAGTGCCTTCAGGGAATCCTACGAGCAGTACTTC,TRBJ2-7,TRBV20-1,NA,NA
CASSITGSNTEAFF,TGTGCCAGCAGCATAACAGGATCGAACACTGAAGCTTTCTTT,TRBJ1-1,TRBV7-3,NA,NA
CASSEELAVSADTQYF,TGTGCCAGCAGTGAAGAACTAGCCGTGTCAGCGGATACGCAGTATTTT,TRBJ2-3,TRBV2,NA,NA
CASSLWEGQPQHF,TGTGCCAGCAGCTTATGGGAGGGCCAGCCCCAGCATTTT,TRBJ1-5,TRBV7-8,NA,many
CASSTGLAGADTQYF,TGTGCCAGCAGCACGGGACTAGCGGGGGCAGATACGCAGTATTTT,TRBJ2-3,TRBV5-4,TRBD2,NA
CASSLGGILTGANVLTF,TGTGCCAGCAGCTTAGGGGGCATCCTCACTGGGGCCAACGTCCTGACTTTC,TRBJ2-6,TRBV7-9,NA,many
CSVVRGVNTEAFF,TGCAGCGTTGTGAGGGGCGTGAACACTGAAGCTTTCTTT,TRBJ1-1,TRBV29-1,NA,few
CASSLVGGEVRGYTF,TGTGCCAGCAGCTTGGTAGGAGGGGAAGTGCGCGGCTACACCTTC,TRBJ1-2,TRBV5-4,NA,NA
CASRSGTASYNEQFF,TGTGCCAGCAGATCCGGGACAGCTTCCTACAATGAGCAGTTCTTC,TRBJ2-1,TRBV2,TRBD1,NA
CASSKEGLGHQQYF,TGTGCCAGCAGCAAAGAGGGGCTCGGACATCAGCAGTATTTT,TRBJ2-3,TRBV11-3,NA,NA
CASSPPDSSPLHF,TGTGCCAGCAGCCCCCCGGACAGTTCACCCCTCCACTTT,TRBJ1-6,TRBV13,NA,NA
CASSLGRAAYNEQFF,TGTGCTAGCAGCTTAGGCAGGGCTGCCTACAATGAGCAGTTCTTC,TRBJ2-1,TRBV7-7,NA,NA
CASSLTDRGNEKLFF,TGTGCCAGCAGCTTAACAGACAGGGGGAATGAAAAACTGTTTTTT,TRBJ1-4,TRBV7-2,TRBD1,NA
CASSLEREYEQYF,TGTGCCAGCAGCTTAGAACGTGAGTACGAGCAGTACTTC,TRBJ2-7,TRBV7-8,NA,NA
CASSSGQSQETQYF,TGTGCCAGCAGTTCAGGACAGTCTCAAGAGACCCAGTACTTC,TRBJ2-5,TRBV5-8,NA,NA
CSVERQGSEQFF,TGCAGCGTTGAACGGCAGGGAAGCGAGCAGTTCTTC,TRBJ2-1,TRBV29-1,NA,NA
CASSPTSFGTQYF,TGTGCCAGCAGCCCAACTAGTTTCGGTACGCAGTATTTT,TRBJ2-3,TRBV7-3,NA,NA
CATSDGAEASTDTQYF,TGTGCCACCAGTGATGGAGCGGAGGCTAGTACAGATACGCAGTATTTT,TRBJ2-3,TRBV24-1,NA,NA
CASGLVRGTGYQETQYF,TGTGCTAGTGGTTTGGTACGAGGGACAGGCTACCAAGAGACCCAGTACTTC,TRBJ2-5,TRBV12-5,TRBD1,many
CSARDRTGWYEQYF,TGCAGTGCTAGAGATCGGACAGGGTGGTACGAGCAGTACTTC,TRBJ2-7,TRBV20-1,TRBD1,NA
CATSRPDNEQFF,TGTGCCACCAGCAGGCCCGACAATGAGCAGTTCTTC,TRBJ2-1,TRBV15,NA,NA
CATRQRAGAEAFF,TGTGCCACCAGGCAGAGGGCAGGGGCTGAAGCTTTCTTT,TRBJ1-1,TRBV24-1,NA,NA
CASSQVGGGGANVLTF,TGTGCCAGCAGCCAAGTAGGAGGGGGAGGCGCCAACGTCCTGACTTTC,TRBJ2-6,TRBV5-5,NA,NA
CAVGGGNQPQHF,TGCGCCGTCGGGGGGGGAAATCAGCCCCAGCATTTT,TRBJ1-5,TRBV5-1,NA,few
CSARGAGGNQPQHF,TGCAGTGCTAGAGGGGCAGGAGGCAATCAGCCCCAGCATTTT,TRBJ1-5,TRBV20-1,NA,NA
CASSLDLGYGELFF,TGTGCCAGCAGCTTAGATCTGGGTTACGGGGAGCTGTTTTTT,TRBJ2-2,TRBV7-6,NA,few
CASSEDSPDAPLHF,TGTGCCAGCAGTGAGGACAGCCCGGACGCCCCCCTCCACTTT,TRBJ1-6,TRBV2,NA,NA
CASSLVPGVGDEQYF,TGTGCCAGCAGTTTAGTGCCGGGAGTCGGGGACGAGCAGTACTTC,TRBJ2-7,TRBV12-3/TRBV12-4,NA,many
CASSLARDGELFF,TGTGCCAGCAGCTTAGCGCGGGACGGGGAGCTGTTTTTT,TRBJ2-2,TRBV5-1,NA,once
CATSDPGLAGDEQYF,TGTGCCACCAGTGATCCCGGACTAGCGGGAGACGAGCAGTACTTC,TRBJ2-7,TRBV24-1,TRBD2,few
CASSLVAQKGTEAFF,TGCGCCAGCAGCTTGGTGGCACAGAAGGGGACTGAAGCTTTCTTT,TRBJ1-1,TRBV5-1,NA,NA
CASSSTIKGEGSTQYF,TGTGCCAGCAGCTCGACGATAAAGGGGGAAGGGAGTACGCAGTATTTT,TRBJ2-3,TRBV11-3,NA,many
CASSLRTYQETQYF,TGCGCCAGCAGCTTGCGCACATACCAAGAGACCCAGTACTTC,TRBJ2-5,TRBV5-1,NA,NA
CASSQTGITEAFF,TGTGCCAGCAGTCAGACAGGGATAACTGAAGCTTTCTTT,TRBJ1-1,TRBV2,TRBD1,NA
CATGGLAGPQETQYF,TGTGCCACCGGGGGCCTAGCGGGGCCACAAGAGACCCAGTACTTC,TRBJ2-5,TRBV24-1,TRBD2,few
CASRDIETSTDTQYF,TGTGCCAGCAGAGATATAGAAACTAGCACAGATACGCAGTATTTT,TRBJ2-3,TRBV27,NA,NA
CASSLRGQGAGDTQYF,TGTGCCAGCAGCTTACGGGGACAGGGGGCAGGAGATACGCAGTATTTT,TRBJ2-3,TRBV5-6,TRBD1,once
CASRRTGENTGELYF,TGTGCCAGCAGGCGCACAGGGGAGAACACCGGGGAGCTGTACTTC,TRBJ2-2,TRBV2,TRBD1,NA
CASSIVAGYSGNTIYF,TGTGCCAGTAGTATAGTGGCCGGATACTCTGGAAACACCATATATTTT,TRBJ1-3,TRBV19,NA,NA
CASSLTVGPGELFF,TGCGCCAGCAGCTTGACCGTCGGGCCCGGGGAGCTGTTTTTT,TRBJ2-2,TRBV5-1,NA,NA
CAIQAGGYEQYF,TGTGCCATCCAGGCAGGGGGGTACGAGCAGTACTTC,TRBJ2-7,TRBV10-3,NA,NA
CASSFQNEQYF,TGTGCCAGCAGTTTTCAGAACGAGCAGTACTTC,TRBJ2-7,TRBV12-3/TRBV12-4,NA,NA